This is a list of T cell receptor beta chains from one sample in a study of OX40 agonist ivuxolimab in advanced cancers. Produced via immunoSEQ multiplex PCR; TCRdb's table is partial and in-frame only. The sample shows about 50,000 clones, nearly 90% of them seen only once. The input for sequencing was CD4+ or CD8+ T cells sorted from blood, taken in a trial of the OX40 agonist ivuxolimab. The receptors stem from an adult with an advanced solid tumor such as melanoma, head and neck, liver or kidney cancer. CDR3s leave out the opening cysteine and the closing phenylalanine or tryptophan. The D gene is left open where the match is weak.

>TRBJ1-1|TRBV9|TRBD1
ASSPRQGALNTEAF
>TRBJ2-7|TRBV28|-
ASSLLGEQY
>TRBJ2-5|TRBV5-6|-
ASSFYRTLGQETQY
>TRBJ2-7|TRBV5-1|-
ASSPWTEQDEQY
>TRBJ2-3|TRBV18|-
ASSPGGDTQY
>TRBJ2-5|TRBV11-3|TRBD2
ASSFVAGGRETQY
>TRBJ2-5|TRBV15|-
ATSPQFRGGETQY
>TRBJ1-1|TRBV30|-
AWSVRKNTEAF
>TRBJ2-2|TRBV6-1|TRBD2
ASSARREITGELF
>TRBJ1-5|TRBV7-8|-
ASSLVIQPNQPQH
>TRBJ1-1|TRBV10-2|-
ASSQNTNTEAF
>TRBJ2-7|TRBV30|-
ASSRLDDYEQY
>TRBJ1-3|TRBV6-1|TRBD1
ASSEMAGGLRSYTIY
>TRBJ2-3|TRBV6-1|-
ARGFSAKYTDTQY
>TRBJ2-5|TRBV30|TRBD2
AWPLLGLAGSETQY
>TRBJ1-6|TRBV6-5|-
ASSSDRNSPLH
>TRBJ2-1|TRBV5-1|TRBD2
ASSLGTSGLYNEQF